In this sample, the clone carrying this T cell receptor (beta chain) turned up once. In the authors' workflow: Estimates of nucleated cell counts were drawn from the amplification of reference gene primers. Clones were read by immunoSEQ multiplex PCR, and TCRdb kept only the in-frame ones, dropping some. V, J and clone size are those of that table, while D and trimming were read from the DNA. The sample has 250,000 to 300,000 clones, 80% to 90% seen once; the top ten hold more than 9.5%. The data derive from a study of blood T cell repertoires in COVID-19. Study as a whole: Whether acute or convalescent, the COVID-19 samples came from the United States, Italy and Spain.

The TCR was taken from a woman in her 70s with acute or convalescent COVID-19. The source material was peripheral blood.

This CDR3 reads CASSLPGSPYEQYF. As DNA, the CDR3 is TGTGCCAGCAGTCTACCGGGTTCACCTTACGAGCAGTACTTC. The chain employs TRBV6-6 and TRBJ2-7; D uncertain. V lost 5 bases, J lost 4 bases, and 15 bases lay in between. Per germline, CDR1 MNHNY and CDR2 SVGAGI (reference sequence). The CDR3 consists of 14 residues.